The entry below gives a single TCR beta chain sequence along with its context. This sample was taken from a study of T cell repertoires in ileal Crohn's disease. Across the whole study: Median disease duration was about eight years; 30% to 35% smoked at surgery. Thiopurines (around 10) or anti-TNF agents (approximately 19) were given postoperatively to about half.

The assay was immunoSEQ multiplex PCR, and TCRdb's table has in-frame clones only and misses some. The profile shows roughly 60,000 clones, 70% to 90% of them singletons. Documented time point: neoterminal ileum biopsy at postoperative endoscopy, about 6 months after surgery. Specimen: ileal tissue. This TCR came from an adult with Crohn's disease.

CDR3 protein: CASKGTGDQKLFF. The CDR3 DNA sequence: TGTGCCAGCAAGGGGACAGGGGACCAAAAACTGTTTTTT. This chain connects TRBV5-4 to TRBJ1-4; 10 bases agree with TRBD1. V shed 6 bases, J shed 9 bases, and the junction held 5 bases outside the gene matches. The CDR3 covers 13 residues. Germline CDR1 and CDR2: SGHNT and YYREEE (reference sequence).